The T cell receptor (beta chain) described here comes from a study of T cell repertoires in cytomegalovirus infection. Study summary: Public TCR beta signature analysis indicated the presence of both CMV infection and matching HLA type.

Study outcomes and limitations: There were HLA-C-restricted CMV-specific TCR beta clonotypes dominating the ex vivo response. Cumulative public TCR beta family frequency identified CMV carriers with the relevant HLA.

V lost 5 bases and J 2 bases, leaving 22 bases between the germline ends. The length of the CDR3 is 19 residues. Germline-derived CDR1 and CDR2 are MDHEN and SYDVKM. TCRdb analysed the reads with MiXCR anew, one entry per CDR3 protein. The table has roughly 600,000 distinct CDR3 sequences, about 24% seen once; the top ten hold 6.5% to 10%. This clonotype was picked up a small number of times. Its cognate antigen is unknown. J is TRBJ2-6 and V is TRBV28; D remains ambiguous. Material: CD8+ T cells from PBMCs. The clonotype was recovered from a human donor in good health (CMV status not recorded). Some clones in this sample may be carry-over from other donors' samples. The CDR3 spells CASSSYPTPLLTGANVLTF. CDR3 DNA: TGTGCCAGCAGTAGTTACCCCACCCCCCTTCTGACTGGGGCCAACGTCCTGACTTTC.